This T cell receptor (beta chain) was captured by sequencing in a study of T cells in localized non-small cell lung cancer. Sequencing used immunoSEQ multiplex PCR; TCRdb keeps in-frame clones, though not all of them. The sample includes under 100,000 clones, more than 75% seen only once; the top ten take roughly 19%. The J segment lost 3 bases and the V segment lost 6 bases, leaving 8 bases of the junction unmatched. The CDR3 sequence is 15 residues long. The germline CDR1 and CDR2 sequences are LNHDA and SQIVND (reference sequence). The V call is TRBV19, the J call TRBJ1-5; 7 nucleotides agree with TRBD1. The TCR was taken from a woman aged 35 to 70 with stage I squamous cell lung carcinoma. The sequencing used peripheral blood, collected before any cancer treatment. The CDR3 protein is CASRPRQGYNQPQHF. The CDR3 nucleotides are TGTGCCAGTAGGCCACGACAGGGATACAATCAGCCCCAGCATTTT.